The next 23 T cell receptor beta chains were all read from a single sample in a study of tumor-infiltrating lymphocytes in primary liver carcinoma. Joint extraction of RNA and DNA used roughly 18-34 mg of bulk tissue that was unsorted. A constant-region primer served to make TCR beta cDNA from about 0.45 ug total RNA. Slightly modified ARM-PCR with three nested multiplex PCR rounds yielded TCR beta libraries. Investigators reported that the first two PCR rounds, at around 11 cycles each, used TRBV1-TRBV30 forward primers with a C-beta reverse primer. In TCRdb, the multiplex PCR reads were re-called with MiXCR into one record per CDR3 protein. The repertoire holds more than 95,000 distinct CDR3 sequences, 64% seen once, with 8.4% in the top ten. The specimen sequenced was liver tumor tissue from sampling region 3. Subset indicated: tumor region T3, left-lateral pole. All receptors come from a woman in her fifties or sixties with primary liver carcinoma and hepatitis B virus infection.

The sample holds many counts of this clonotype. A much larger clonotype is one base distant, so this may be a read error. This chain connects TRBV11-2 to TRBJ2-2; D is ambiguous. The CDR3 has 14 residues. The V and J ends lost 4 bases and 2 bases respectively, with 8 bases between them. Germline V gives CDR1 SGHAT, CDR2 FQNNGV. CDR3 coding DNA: TGTGCCAGCAGCTCTTCGTTAAACACCGGGGAGCTGTTTTTT. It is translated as CASSSSLNTGELFF. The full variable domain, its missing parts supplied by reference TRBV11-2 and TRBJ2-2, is EAGVAQSPRYKIIEKRQSVAFWCNPISGHATLYWYQQILGQGPKLLIQFQNNGVVDDSQLPKDRFSAERLKGVDSTLKIQPAKLEDSAVYLCASSSSLNTGELFFGEGSRLTVL.

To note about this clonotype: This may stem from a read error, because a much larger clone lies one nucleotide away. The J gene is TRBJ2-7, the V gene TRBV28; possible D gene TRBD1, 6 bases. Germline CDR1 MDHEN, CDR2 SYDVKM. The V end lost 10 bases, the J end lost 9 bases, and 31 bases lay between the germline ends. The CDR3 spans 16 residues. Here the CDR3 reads CATSIRGGRKIFGQYF. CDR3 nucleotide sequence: TGTGCCACCAGCATCCGAGGGGGTCGCAAAATCTTCGGGCAGTACTTC. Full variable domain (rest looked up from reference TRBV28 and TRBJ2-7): DVKVTQSSRYLVKRTGEKVFLECVQDMDHENMFWYRQDPGLGLRLIYFSYDVKMKEKGDIPEGYSVSREKKERFSLILESASTNQTSMYLCATSIRGGRKIFGQYFGPGTRLTVT.

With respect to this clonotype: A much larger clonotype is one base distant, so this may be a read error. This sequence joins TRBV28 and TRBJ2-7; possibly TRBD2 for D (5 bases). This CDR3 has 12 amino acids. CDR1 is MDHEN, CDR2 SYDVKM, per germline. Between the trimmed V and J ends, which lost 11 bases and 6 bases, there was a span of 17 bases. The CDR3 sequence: CAGLRPGSEQYF. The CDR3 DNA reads TGTGCCGGCCTCCGCCCGGGATCCGAGCAGTACTTC.

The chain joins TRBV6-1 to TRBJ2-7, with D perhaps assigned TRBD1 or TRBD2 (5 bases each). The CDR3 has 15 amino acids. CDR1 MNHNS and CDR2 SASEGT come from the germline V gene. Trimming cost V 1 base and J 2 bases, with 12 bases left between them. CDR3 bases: TGTGCCAGCAGTGAAGGGAAAGGGGACCCCTACGAGCAGTACTTC. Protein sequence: CASSEGKGDPYEQYF.

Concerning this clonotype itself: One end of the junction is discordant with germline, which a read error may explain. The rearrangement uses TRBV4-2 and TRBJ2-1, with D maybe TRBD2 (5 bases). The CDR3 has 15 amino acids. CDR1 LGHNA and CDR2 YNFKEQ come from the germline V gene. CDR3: CAGSLPTADCNEQFF. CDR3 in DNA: TGTGCCGGCAGCCTCCCGACGGCGGACTGCAATGAGCAGTTCTTC.

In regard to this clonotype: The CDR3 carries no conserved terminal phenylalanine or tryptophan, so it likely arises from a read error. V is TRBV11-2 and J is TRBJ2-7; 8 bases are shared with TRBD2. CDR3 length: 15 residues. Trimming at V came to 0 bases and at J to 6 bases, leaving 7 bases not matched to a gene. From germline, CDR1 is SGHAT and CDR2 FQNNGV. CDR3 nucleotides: TGTGCCAGCAGCTTAGAAAGGGGACTAGTCCCCGAGCAGTACCTC. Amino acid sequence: CASSLERGLVPEQYL.

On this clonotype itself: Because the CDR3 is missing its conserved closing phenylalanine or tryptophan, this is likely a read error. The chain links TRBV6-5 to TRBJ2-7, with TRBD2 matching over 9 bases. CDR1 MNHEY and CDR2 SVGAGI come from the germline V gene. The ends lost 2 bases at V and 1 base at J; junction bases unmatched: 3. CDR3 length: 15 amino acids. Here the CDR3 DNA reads TGTGCCAGCAGTTACGCGACTAGCGGTTCCTACGAGCAGTACCTC. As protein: CASSYATSGSYEQYL.

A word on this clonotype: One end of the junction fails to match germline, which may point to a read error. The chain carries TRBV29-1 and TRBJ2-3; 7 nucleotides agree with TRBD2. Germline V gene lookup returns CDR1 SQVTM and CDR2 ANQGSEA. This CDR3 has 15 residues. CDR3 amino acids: CIVHSVGTNLYTQYF. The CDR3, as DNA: TGCATCGTTCACTCGGTGGGGACTAACCTCTATACGCAGTATTTT.

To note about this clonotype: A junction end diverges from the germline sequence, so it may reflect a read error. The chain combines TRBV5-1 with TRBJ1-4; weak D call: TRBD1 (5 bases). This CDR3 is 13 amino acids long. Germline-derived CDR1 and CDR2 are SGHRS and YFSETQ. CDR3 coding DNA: TGCGCCAACAGCCTGGAGGGGAATGAAAAACTGTTTTTT. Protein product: CANSLEGNEKLFF. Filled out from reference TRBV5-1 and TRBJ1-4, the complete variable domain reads KAGVTQTPRYLIKTRGQQVTLSCSPISGHRSVSWYQQTPGQGLQFLFEYFSETQRNKGNFPGRFSGRQFSNSRSEMNVSTLELGDSALYLCANSLEGNEKLFFGSGTQLSVL.

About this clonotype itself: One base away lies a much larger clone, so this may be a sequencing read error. The CDR3 loop is CASTSPGAGEGLTQYF. The CDR3 nucleotides are TGTGCCAGCACCTCCCCGGGGGCGGGTGAAGGTCTGACCCAGTACTTC. V is TRBV28 and J is TRBJ2-5; D possibly matches TRBD1 or TRBD2 (6 bases each). Trimming took 7 bases from V and 7 from J, leaving 25 bases between them. The V gene's germline CDR1 is MDHEN and CDR2 SYDVKM. The CDR3 consists of 16 residues.

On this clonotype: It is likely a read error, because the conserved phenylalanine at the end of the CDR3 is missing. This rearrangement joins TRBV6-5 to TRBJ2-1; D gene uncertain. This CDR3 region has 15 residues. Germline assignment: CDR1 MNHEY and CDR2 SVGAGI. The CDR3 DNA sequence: TGTGTCAGCATTCCAAAATGGATAGACTACAATGAGCAGTTCCTC. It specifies CVSIPKWIDYNEQFL.

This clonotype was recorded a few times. In DNA, the CDR3 is TGTGCCAGCAGCCCTGATAATTCACCCCTCCACTTT. It is translated as CASSPDNSPLHF. The rearrangement uses TRBV7-9 and TRBJ1-6, with D uncertain. This CDR3 comprises 12 residues. The ends were cut back, 5 bases at V and 5 bases at J, with 4 bases in the middle. Germline CDR1 reads SEHNR; CDR2 reads FQNEAQ (reference sequence).

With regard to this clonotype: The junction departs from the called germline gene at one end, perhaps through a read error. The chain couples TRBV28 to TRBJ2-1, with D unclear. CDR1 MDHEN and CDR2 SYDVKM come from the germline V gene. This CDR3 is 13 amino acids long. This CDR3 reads CASSLSPRYERFF. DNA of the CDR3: TGTGCCAGCAGTTTATCCCCTAGATATGAGCGGTTCTTC.

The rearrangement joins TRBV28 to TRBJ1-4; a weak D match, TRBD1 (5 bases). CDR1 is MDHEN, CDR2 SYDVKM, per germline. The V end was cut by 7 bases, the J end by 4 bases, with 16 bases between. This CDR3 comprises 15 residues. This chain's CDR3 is CASNEGGAYNEKLFF. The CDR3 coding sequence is TGTGCCAGCAACGAAGGCGGGGCCTATAATGAAAAACTGTTTTTT.

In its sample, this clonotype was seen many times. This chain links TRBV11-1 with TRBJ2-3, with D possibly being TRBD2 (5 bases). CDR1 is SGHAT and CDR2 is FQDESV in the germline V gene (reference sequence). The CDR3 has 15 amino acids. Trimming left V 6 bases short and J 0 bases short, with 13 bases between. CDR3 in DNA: TGTGCCAGCAGTTTGCCGAGGGAGAGCACAGATACGCAGTATTTT. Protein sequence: CASSLPRESTDTQYF.

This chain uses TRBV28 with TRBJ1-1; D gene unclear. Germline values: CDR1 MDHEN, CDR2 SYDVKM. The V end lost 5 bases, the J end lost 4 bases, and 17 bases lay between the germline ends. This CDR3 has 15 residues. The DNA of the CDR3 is TGTGCCAGCAGTCTAATTCGGAGTATGGCCACTGAAGCTTTCTTT. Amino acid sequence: CASSLIRSMATEAFF.

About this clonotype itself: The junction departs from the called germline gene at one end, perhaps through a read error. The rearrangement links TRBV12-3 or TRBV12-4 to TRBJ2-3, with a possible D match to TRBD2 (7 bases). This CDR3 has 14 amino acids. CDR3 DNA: TGTGCCATCAGTCTCCGCAGGGGAGGGGATGCGCAGTATTTT. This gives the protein CAISLRRGGDAQYF.

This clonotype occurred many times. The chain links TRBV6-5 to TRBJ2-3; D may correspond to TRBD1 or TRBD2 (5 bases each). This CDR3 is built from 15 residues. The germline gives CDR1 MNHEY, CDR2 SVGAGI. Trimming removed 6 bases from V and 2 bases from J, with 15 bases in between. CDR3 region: CASRIRDRYTDTQYF. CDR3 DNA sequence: TGTGCCAGCAGAATCCGGGACCGATACACAGATACGCAGTATTTT.

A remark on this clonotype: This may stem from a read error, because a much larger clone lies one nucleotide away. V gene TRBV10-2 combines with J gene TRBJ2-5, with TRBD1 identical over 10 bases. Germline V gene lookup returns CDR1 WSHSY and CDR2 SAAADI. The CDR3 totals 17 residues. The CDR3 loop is CASGDPYRDRGMKTQYF. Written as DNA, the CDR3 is TGCGCCAGCGGTGACCCCTACCGGGACAGGGGAATGAAGACCCAGTACTTC.

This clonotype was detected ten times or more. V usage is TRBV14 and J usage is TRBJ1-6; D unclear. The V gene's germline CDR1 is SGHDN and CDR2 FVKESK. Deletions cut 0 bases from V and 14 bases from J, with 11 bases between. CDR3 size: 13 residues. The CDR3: CASSQDQSSALHF. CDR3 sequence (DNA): TGTGCCAGCAGCCAAGATCAATCGTCTGCCCTCCACTTT.

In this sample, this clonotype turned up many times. The CDR3 region is CASRGLVNDNEQFF. CDR3 coding DNA: TGTGCCAGCAGAGGACTAGTTAATGACAATGAGCAGTTCTTC. V usage is TRBV6-6 and J usage is TRBJ2-1, with 7 positions matching TRBD2. Unmatched junction bases numbered 7, after V lost 6 bases and J lost 5 bases. CDR1 is MNHNY and CDR2 is SVGAGI in the germline V gene (reference sequence). This CDR3 comprises 14 residues.

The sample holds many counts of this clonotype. In DNA form, the CDR3 reads TGTGCCAGCAGTTTTAATCCCCCCCCTAAGCAGTTCTTC. It translates to CASSFNPPPKQFF. The rearrangement uses TRBV12-3 or TRBV12-4 and TRBJ2-1, with D unresolved. The CDR3 length is 13 residues. The V and J ends lost 3 bases and 11 bases respectively, with 14 bases between them.

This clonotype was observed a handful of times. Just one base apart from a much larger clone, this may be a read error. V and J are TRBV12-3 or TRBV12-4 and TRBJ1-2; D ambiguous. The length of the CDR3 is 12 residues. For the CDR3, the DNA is TGTGTCAGCAGTCCCGTAGGACGGGGCTACACCTTC. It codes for CVSSPVGRGYTF.